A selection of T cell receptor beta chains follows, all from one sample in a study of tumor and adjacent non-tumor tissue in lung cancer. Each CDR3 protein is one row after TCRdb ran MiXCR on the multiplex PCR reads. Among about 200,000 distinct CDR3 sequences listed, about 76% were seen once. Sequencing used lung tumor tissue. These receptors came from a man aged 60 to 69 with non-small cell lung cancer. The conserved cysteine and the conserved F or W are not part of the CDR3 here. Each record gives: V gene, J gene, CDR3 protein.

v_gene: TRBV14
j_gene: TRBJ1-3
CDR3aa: ASSIPSGNTIY

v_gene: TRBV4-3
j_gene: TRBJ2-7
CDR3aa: ASNQVHGTSGGYEQY

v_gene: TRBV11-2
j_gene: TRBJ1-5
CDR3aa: AGSFHGHQPQH

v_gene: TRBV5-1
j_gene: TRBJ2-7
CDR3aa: ASSSGQRQDEQY

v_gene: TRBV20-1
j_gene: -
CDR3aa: SARGGESDTQH

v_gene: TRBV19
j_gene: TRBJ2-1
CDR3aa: ASIGRPGGNEQF

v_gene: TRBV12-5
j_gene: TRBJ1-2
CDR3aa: ARLDYGYT

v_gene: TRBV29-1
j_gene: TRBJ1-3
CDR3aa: SVRQGSGNTIY

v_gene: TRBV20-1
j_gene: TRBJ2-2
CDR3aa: SARSGGNTVELF

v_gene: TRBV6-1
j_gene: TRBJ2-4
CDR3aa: ASKRQGLTLY

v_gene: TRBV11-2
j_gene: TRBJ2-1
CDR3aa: ASSLGDNGHF

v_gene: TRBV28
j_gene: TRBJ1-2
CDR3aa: ASSLFDRLNYGYT

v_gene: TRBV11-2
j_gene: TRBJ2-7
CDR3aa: ASSRFGRNSYEQY

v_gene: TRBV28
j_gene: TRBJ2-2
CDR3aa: ASSLTPTAGELF

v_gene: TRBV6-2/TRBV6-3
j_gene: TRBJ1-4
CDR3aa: ASRNKGRTNEELF

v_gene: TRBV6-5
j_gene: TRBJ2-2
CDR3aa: ASRWREGNTGELF

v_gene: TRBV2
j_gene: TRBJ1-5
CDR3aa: ASRGTAGSNQPQH

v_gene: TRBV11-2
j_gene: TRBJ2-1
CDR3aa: ASSLTWTNGDSEQF

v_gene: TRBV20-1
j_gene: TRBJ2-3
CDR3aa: SATGTGGTDTQY

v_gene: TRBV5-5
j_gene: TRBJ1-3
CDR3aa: ASSAGTREDHTGNTID

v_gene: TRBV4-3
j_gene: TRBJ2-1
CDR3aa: ASSQGGTGGSGYNEQF

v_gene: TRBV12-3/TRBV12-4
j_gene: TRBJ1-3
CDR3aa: ASSIAQGLSGNTIY

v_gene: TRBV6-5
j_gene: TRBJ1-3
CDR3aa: ASSLRGLSGNTIY